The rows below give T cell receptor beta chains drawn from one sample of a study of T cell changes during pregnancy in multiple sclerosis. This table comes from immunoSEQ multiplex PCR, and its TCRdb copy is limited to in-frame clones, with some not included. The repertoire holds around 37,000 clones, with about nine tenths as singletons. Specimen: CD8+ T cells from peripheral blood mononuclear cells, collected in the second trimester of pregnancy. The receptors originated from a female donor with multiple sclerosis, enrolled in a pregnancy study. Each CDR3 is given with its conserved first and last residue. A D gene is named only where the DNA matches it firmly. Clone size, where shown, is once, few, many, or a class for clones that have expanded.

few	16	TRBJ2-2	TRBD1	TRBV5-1	TGCGCCAGCATACCCTCGGGACAGGGTCAAACCGGGGAGCTGTTTTTT	CASIPSGQGQTGELFF
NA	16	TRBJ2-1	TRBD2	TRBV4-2	TGTGCCAGCAGCCAAGAAACTAGCGGGGGCTACAATGAGCAGTTCTTC	CASSQETSGGYNEQFF
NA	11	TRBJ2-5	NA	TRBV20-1	TGCAGTGTGGAGTACCAAGAGACCCAGTACTTC	CSVEYQETQYF
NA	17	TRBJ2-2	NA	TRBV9	TGTGCCAGCAGCCCCCTTTCGGGGGATCCGAACACCGGGGAGCTGTTTTTT	CASSPLSGDPNTGELFF
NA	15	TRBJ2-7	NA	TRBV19	TGTGCCAGTAGTATAGCGGCGGGGAGCTCCTACGAGCAGTACTTC	CASSIAAGSSYEQYF
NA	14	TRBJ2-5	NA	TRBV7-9	TGTGCCAGCAGGGAGACAGGAGAGAAAGAGACCCAGTACTTC	CASRETGEKETQYF
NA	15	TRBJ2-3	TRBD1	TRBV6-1	TGTGCCAGCAGTGAGTTACAGGGGGCATCGGATACGCAGTATTTT	CASSELQGASDTQYF
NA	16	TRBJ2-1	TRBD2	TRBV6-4	TGTGCCAGCAGTGACTCCCCCGGGGGGGGCTACAATGAGCAGTTCTTC	CASSDSPGGGYNEQFF
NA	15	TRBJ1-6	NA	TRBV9	TGTGCCAGCAGCGTAGCTACTGGGGGCGGTCCACCCCTCCACTTT	CASSVATGGGPPLHF
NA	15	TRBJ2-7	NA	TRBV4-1	TGCGCCAGCAGCCAAGAGTCCCACGGCGGTGTCGAGCAGTACTTC	CASSQESHGGVEQYF
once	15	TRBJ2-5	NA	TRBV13	TGTGCCAGCAGCTCCCGACTGGTTAATTTGGAGACCCAGTACTTC	CASSSRLVNLETQYF
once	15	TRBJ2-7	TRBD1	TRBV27	TGTGCCAGCAGTCCCCAGACAGGGAGCTCCTACGAGCAGTACTTC	CASSPQTGSSYEQYF
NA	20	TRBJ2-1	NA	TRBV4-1	TGCGCCAGCAGCCAAGATAACGGGGAGGGGGAGAACCCGTTCTACAATGAGCAGTTCTTC	CASSQDNGEGENPFYNEQFF
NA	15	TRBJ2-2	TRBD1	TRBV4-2	TGTGCCAGCAGACCCGGGACAGGGCTCACCGGGGAGCTGTTTTTT	CASRPGTGLTGELFF
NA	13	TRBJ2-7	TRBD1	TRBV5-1	TGCGCCAGCATGGGACAGGGAATTTACGAGCAGTACTTC	CASMGQGIYEQYF
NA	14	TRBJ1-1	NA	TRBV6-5	TGTGCCAGCACGTACCTCACGGGGAACACTGAAGCTTTCTTT	CASTYLTGNTEAFF
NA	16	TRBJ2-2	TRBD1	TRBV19	TGTGCCAGTAGTCCTAACGACAGGGGTTTAGTCGGGGAGCTGTTTTTT	CASSPNDRGLVGELFF
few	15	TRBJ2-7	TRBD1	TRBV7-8	TGTGCCAGCAGCTTAGCAGTGGACAGGACCTACGAGCAGTACTTC	CASSLAVDRTYEQYF
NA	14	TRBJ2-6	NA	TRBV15	TGTGCCACCAGTCGGACAGCTGGGGCCAACGTCCTGACTTTC	CATSRTAGANVLTF
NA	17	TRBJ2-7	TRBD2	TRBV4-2	TGTGCCAGCAGCCAAGATCTTGGTAGGGCCTCGGGGGGCGAGCAGTACTTC	CASSQDLGRASGGEQYF
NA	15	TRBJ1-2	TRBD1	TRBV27	TGTGCCAGCAGTGATACAGGGGACGTAGACTATGGCTACACCTTC	CASSDTGDVDYGYTF
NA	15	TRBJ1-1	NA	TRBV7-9	TGTGCCAGCAGCTTAGTAGGGGGGGATGGGACTGAAGCTTTCTTT	CASSLVGGDGTEAFF
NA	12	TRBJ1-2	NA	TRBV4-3	TGCGCCAGCAGCCAAGGAAGCCGTGGCTACACCTTC	CASSQGSRGYTF
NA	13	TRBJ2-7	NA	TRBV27	TGTGCCAGCTCGGAGATGAGCTCCTACGAGCAGTACTTC	CASSEMSSYEQYF
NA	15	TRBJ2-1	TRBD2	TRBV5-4	TGTGCCAGCAGCAGGGGACTAGCGGGGGAAACTGAGCAGTTCTTC	CASSRGLAGETEQFF
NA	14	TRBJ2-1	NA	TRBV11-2	TGTGCCAGCAGCTACACGACTACCTACAATGAGCAGTTCTTC	CASSYTTTYNEQFF
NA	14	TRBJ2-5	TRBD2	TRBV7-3	TGTGCCAGCAGCTTAATGGGGGGGACCACGGCCCAGTACTTC	CASSLMGGTTAQYF
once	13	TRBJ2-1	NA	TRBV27	TGTGCCAGCAGTTACATGACAGGCAATGAGCAGTTCTTC	CASSYMTGNEQFF
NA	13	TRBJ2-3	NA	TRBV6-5	TGTGCCAGCAGTTTAGGGAGCGGAGATACGCAGTATTTT	CASSLGSGDTQYF
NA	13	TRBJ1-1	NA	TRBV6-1	TGTGCCAGCAGTGAAGTATTGAACACTGAAGCTTTCTTT	CASSEVLNTEAFF
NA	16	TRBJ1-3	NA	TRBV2	TGTGCCAGCAGTGAAGTAGGTCCGGGATCTGGAAACACCATATATTTT	CASSEVGPGSGNTIYF
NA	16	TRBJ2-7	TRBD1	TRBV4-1	TGCGCCAGCAGCCCTAGTACTGGGACAGGAAGCTACGAGCAGTACTTC	CASSPSTGTGSYEQYF
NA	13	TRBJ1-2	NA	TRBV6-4	TGTGCCAGCAGCTTCGACAGGTGCTATGGCTACACCTTC	CASSFDRCYGYTF
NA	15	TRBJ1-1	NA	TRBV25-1	TGTGCCAGCAGTGGTGGGGGAGGGGGGAACACTGAAGCTTTCTTT	CASSGGGGGNTEAFF
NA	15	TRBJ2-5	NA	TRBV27	TGTGCCAGCAGACAGGGATACCCACTAACGGAGACCCAGTACTTC	CASRQGYPLTETQYF
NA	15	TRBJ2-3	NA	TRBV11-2	TGTGCCAGCAGCTTAGACGGGGGAAGCACAGATACGCAGTATTTT	CASSLDGGSTDTQYF
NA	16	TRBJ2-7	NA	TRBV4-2	TGTGCCAGCAGCCAAGATGTGGGCAGGCCCTCCTACGAGCAGTACTTC	CASSQDVGRPSYEQYF
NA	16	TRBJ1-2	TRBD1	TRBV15	TGTGCCACCAGCAGCCCGGAGACAGGGAATAACTATGGCTACACCTTC	CATSSPETGNNYGYTF
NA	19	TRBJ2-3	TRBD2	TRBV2	TGTGCCAGCAGTCTCGGACTAGCGGGGGGCTTACGTGACAGGGATACGCAGTATTTT	CASSLGLAGGLRDRDTQYF
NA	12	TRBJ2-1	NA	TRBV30	TGTGCCTGGACTAGCGAAAACAATGAGCAGTTCTTC	CAWTSENNEQFF
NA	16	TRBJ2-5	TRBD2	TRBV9	TGTGCCAGCAGCACCGGACTAGCGGGGCTCCAAGAGACCCAGTACTTC	CASSTGLAGLQETQYF
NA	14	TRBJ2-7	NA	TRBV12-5	TGTGCTAGTGGTTTGGGAACAGGTGTCTACGAGCAGTACTTC	CASGLGTGVYEQYF
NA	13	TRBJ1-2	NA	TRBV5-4	TGTGCCAGCAGCCATATAACCGGAGTAGGCTACACCTTC	CASSHITGVGYTF
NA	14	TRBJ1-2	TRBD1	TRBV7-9	TGTGCCAGCAGCCGGACAGGGTCTTACCATGGCTACACCTTC	CASSRTGSYHGYTF
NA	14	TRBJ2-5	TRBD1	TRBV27	TGTGCCAGCAGTCCGGGACAGGGGGCAGAGACCCAGTACTTC	CASSPGQGAETQYF
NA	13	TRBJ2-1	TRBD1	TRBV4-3	TGCGCCAGCAGCCAAGATACAGGGGAGGAGCAGTTCTTC	CASSQDTGEEQFF
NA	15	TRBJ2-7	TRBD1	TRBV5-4	TGTGCCAGCAGCTCCGAAGGGACAGGGGGCGCCGAGCAGTACTTC	CASSSEGTGGAEQYF
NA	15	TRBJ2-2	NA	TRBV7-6	TGTGCCAGCAGCTTCTCAATGGTCGCCGCGGGGGAGCTGTTTTTT	CASSFSMVAAGELFF
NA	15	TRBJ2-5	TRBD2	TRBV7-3	TGTGCCAGCAGCACCCTAGCGGGGGGAGGGGAGACCCAGTACTTC	CASSTLAGGGETQYF
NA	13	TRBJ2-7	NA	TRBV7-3	TGTGCCAGCAGCCCCGCAGGATCCTACGAGCAGTACTTC	CASSPAGSYEQYF
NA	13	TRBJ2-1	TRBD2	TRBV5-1	TGCGCCAGCAGCTCGGGGACTAGCAATGAGCAGTTCTTC	CASSSGTSNEQFF
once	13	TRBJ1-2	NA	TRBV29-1	TGCAGCGTTGACCCCCAGGGTAACTATGGCTACACCTTC	CSVDPQGNYGYTF
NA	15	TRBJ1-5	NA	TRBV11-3	TGTGCCAGTGTTCGGGCAGGAGGTAGCAATCAGCCCCAGCATTTT	CASVRAGGSNQPQHF